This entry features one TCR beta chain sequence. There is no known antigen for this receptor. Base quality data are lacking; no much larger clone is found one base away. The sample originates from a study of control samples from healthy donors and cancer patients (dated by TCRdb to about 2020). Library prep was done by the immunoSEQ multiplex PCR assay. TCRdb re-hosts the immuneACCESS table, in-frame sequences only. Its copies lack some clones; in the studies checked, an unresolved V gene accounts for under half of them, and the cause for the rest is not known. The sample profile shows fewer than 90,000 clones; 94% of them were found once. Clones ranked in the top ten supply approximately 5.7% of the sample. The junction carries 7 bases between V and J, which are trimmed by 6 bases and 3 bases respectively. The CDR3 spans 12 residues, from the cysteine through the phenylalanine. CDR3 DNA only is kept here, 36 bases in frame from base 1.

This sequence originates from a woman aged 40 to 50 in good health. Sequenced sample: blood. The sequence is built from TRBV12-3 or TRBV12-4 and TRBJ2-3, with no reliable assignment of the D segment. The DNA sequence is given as TGTGCCAGCAGCCGTTTTACAGATACGCAGTATTTT. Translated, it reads CASSRFTDTQYF.